The present T cell receptor (beta chain) was sequenced within a study of response to subunit inactivated influenza vaccine. A few counts support this clonotype. Its antigen remains unidentified. MiXCR, applied by TCRdb to the RT-PCR reads, yields one record per CDR3 protein. Counted here are 200,000 to 250,000 distinct CDR3 sequences, over 9% occurring once; the ten biggest clones make up 7.8%. General observations from the study: Each seasonal influenza vaccination recruits few new T cells, the authors suggested.

V was cut by 3 bases and J by 0 bases, with 16 bases left in between. The CDR3 extends over 17 amino acids. The V and J genes are TRBV12-3 or TRBV12-4 and TRBJ2-3; D is uncertain. The source is a man aged 50 or older who received an inactivated influenza vaccine. The sample was non-naive T cells sorted from PBMCs, taken approximately 15 days before vaccination. The CDR3 sequence: CASSFARMTSSTDTQYF. The CDR3 nucleotides are TGTGCCAGCAGTTTCGCGCGGATGACATCGAGCACAGATACGCAGTATTTT.